The 9 T cell receptor beta chains given below trace back to one sample, sequenced in a study of beta chain features in type 1 diabetes. Expressed TCRB transcripts were sequenced because the entire RNA isolate underwent reverse transcription. Using immunoSEQ multiplex PCR, the repertoire was profiled, and TCRdb retains in-frame clones only, with some absent. The table shows hundreds of thousands of clones, with around a sixth occurring only once. The sequenced sample consisted of naive CD4+ T cells from blood. The receptor source for this set is a man aged 18-30 years in good health.

This clone has a handful of counts. The J gene is TRBJ2-3, the V gene TRBV25-1; no definite D call. Per the germline V gene, CDR1 is MGHDK and CDR2 is SYGVNS. V was trimmed by 3 bases and J by 2 bases, leaving 9 bases between them. This CDR3 region has 14 residues. The DNA of the CDR3 is TGTGCCAGCAGTGATTTAGCCCTCACAGATACGCAGTATTTT. As protein: CASSDLALTDTQYF. Combining the CDR3 with reference TRBV25-1 and TRBJ2-3 gives the whole variable domain EADIYQTPRYLVIGTGKKITLECSQTMGHDKMYWYQQDPGMELHLIHYSYGVNSTEKGDLSSESTVSRIRTEHFPLTLESARPSHTSQYLCASSDLALTDTQYFGPGTRLTVL.

The chain carries TRBV4-3 and TRBJ1-1, with D unresolved. Germline CDR1 reads LGHNA; CDR2 reads YSLEER. CDR3 length equals 13 residues. Trimming pared 0 bases from V and 9 bases from J, leaving 11 bases between. The DNA of the CDR3 is TGCGCCAGCAGCCAAGATACATTATTGAAAGCTTTCTTT. Translating gives CASSQDTLLKAFF.

The chain employs TRBV9 and TRBJ1-2; D unresolved. The germline V gene has CDR1 SGDLS and CDR2 YYNGEE. With 3 bases removed from V and 8 bases from J, the gap between germline ends came to 14 bases. The CDR3 totals 13 residues. The CDR3 nucleotides read TGTGCCAGCAGCGCCCGAGCTAACCGGGGCTACACCTTC. Translating it yields CASSARANRGYTF.

In this sample, this clone turned up a few times. The same CDR3 arises from other DNA sequences in this sample as well. The chain combines TRBV28 with TRBJ2-7; D is undetermined. Germline assignment: CDR1 MDHEN and CDR2 SYDVKM. The CDR3 contains 11 residues. The V and J ends lost 2 bases and 7 bases respectively, with 6 bases between them. In nucleotides, the CDR3 is TGTGCCAGCAGTTTAAGACTGGAGCAGTACTTC. Its translation is CASSLRLEQYF.

The CDR3: CASSLTLINEQFF. In DNA form, the CDR3 reads TGTGCCAGCAGCTTAACGCTAATCAATGAGCAGTTCTTC. The genes are TRBV7-7 and TRBJ2-1; D remains unclear. This CDR3 has 13 residues. V lost 2 bases and J 6 bases, leaving 8 bases between the germline ends. Germline V gene lookup returns CDR1 SSHAT and CDR2 FNYEAQ (reference sequence).

This clone was seen a handful of times. The CDR3 is CASSVHRDDRTEAFF. In nucleotides, the CDR3 is TGTGCCAGCAGCGTCCACCGGGACGATCGAACTGAAGCTTTCTTT. The chain carries TRBV13 and TRBJ1-1, with D maybe TRBD1 (5 bases). Germline-derived CDR1 and CDR2 are PRHDT and FYEKMQ (reference sequence). The CDR3 is 15 amino acids. The V end was cut by 5 bases, the J end by 5 bases, with 18 bases between.

This clone turned up a few times. The chain links TRBV28 to TRBJ2-5; D not certain. CDR1 is MDHEN and CDR2 is SYDVKM in the germline V gene. The CDR3 loop spans 15 amino acids. V shed 7 bases and J shed 6 bases, with 21 bases lying between them. The CDR3 protein is CASTIRTVARKTQYF. DNA for the CDR3: TGTGCCAGCACCATTCGAACAGTGGCCCGTAAGACCCAGTACTTC. The full variable domain, rest sourced from reference TRBV28 and TRBJ2-5, is DVKVTQSSRYLVKRTGEKVFLECVQDMDHENMFWYRQDPGLGLRLIYFSYDVKMKEKGDIPEGYSVSREKKERFSLILESASTNQTSMYLCASTIRTVARKTQYFGPGTRLLVL.

This clone came up a few times. The rearrangement uses TRBV7-2 and TRBJ2-7; tentatively, D is TRBD1 (5 bases). V dropped 7 bases and J dropped 7 bases, with 17 bases sitting between them. CDR1 SGHTA and CDR2 FQGNSA come from the germline V gene. The CDR3 covers 13 residues. CDR3 nucleotide sequence: TGTGCCAGCACCCTGGGCATAGGGGTTGAGCAGTACTTC. It specifies CASTLGIGVEQYF.

The chain has TRBV5-4 and TRBJ2-2; D is perhaps TRBD2 (6 bases). Looked up from germline, CDR1 is SGHNT and CDR2 is YYREEE (reference sequence). Trimming stripped 4 bases from V and 4 bases from J, with 14 bases between. This CDR3 region has 15 residues. The CDR3 loop is CASSPGGSTTGELFF. CDR3 nucleotides: TGTGCCAGCAGCCCCGGGGGATCGACCACCGGGGAGCTGTTTTTT.